Following are 26 T cell receptor beta chains from one sample sequenced in a study of T cells in Graves' hyperthyroidism and ophthalmopathy. RNA transcripts served as the template for amplifying TCR beta CDR3 regions. The HTBI set primed first-round TCR CDR3 RT-PCR. MiXCR, run by TCRdb on the multiplex PCR reads, gives a single entry per CDR3 protein. Among under 250,000 distinct CDR3 sequences listed, about 24% were seen once. Material: blood. The receptors originated from a woman between 40 and 55 years old with Graves' ophthalmopathy.

J is TRBJ1-2 and V is TRBV30, with D possibly matching TRBD1 (6 bases). The CDR3 sequence is 15 residues long. Looked up from germline, CDR1 is GTSNPN and CDR2 is SVGIG (reference sequence). V was cut by 3 bases and J by 0 bases, with 14 bases left in between. This CDR3 is CAWRFLTGSNYGYTF. The CDR3 coding sequence is TGTGCCTGGAGGTTTCTGACAGGTTCTAACTATGGCTACACCTTC.

This clonotype was seen at least ten times. V usage is TRBV11-3 and J usage is TRBJ1-1; TRBD1 agrees at 12 bases. Per the germline V gene, CDR1 is SGHNT and CDR2 is YENEEA. Unmatched junction bases numbered 17, after V lost 5 bases and J lost 4 bases. The CDR3 has 19 residues. CDR3 nucleotides: TGTGCCAGCAGCACAAGGGGCCCGGGACAGGGGGCGAGGACCACTGAAGCTTTCTTT. Protein sequence: CASSTRGPGQGARTTEAFF.

This clonotype was observed at least ten times. V usage is TRBV30 and J usage is TRBJ2-7; TRBD1 matches 7 bases. Germline V gene sequence: CDR1 GTSNPN, CDR2 SVGIG (reference sequence). This CDR3 comprises 14 residues. The V and J ends lost 3 bases and 0 bases, in that order; junction bases with no gene match: 5. CDR3 residues: CAWSPGGFSYEQYF. The CDR3 DNA sequence: TGTGCCTGGAGCCCAGGGGGATTCTCCTACGAGCAGTACTTC.

This clonotype was picked up many times. The rearrangement links TRBV6-5 to TRBJ2-2, with D possibly matching TRBD2 (5 bases). Germline CDR1 is MNHEY and CDR2 is SVGAGI. V was pared by 0 bases and J by 1 base, with 12 bases between. The CDR3 runs 17 residues. The CDR3 nucleotides are TGTGCCAGCAGTTACTCAGGGAGCCAGAAGAACACCGGGGAGCTGTTTTTT. Translation gives CASSYSGSQKNTGELFF.

The chain recombines TRBV12-3 or TRBV12-4 with TRBJ2-7; perhaps TRBD2 as D (6 bases). CDR3 length: 13 amino acids. The V and J ends lost 1 base and 8 bases respectively, with 12 bases between them. CDR3 loop: CASSLGSGGQQYF. The CDR3 bases are TGTGCCAGCAGTTTAGGCTCCGGGGGACAGCAGTACTTC.

Many counts were recorded for this clonotype. V gene TRBV6-5 combines with J gene TRBJ2-7; the D is unclear. CDR1 and CDR2 from the germline V gene are MNHEY and SVGAGI. Trimming removed 2 bases at V and 5 bases at J, with 10 bases between. The CDR3 has 13 amino acids. The CDR3 coding sequence is TGTGCCAGCAGTTACGGCGTAGGAGACGAGCAGTACTTC. Translation: CASSYGVGDEQYF.

V gene TRBV7-9 combines with J gene TRBJ2-7; TRBD1 is a possible D gene (6 bases). V was clipped by 2 bases and J by 5 bases, with 13 bases between them. The CDR3 has 14 amino acids. Germline loops: CDR1 SEHNR, CDR2 FQNEAQ (reference sequence). The CDR3 is CASSLLVEGDEQYF. Here the CDR3 DNA reads TGTGCCAGCAGCTTACTTGTCGAGGGGGACGAGCAGTACTTC.

Many counts were recorded for this clonotype. The chain couples TRBV5-1 to TRBJ1-1, with D unresolved. Trimming removed 2 bases from V and 5 bases from J, with 10 bases in between. From germline, CDR1 is SGHRS and CDR2 YFSETQ. The CDR3 extends over 13 amino acids. The CDR3 nucleotides are TGCGCCAGCAGCTTACAGATTGGGACTGAAGCTTTCTTT. Amino acid sequence: CASSLQIGTEAFF.

This CDR3 is CASSQRTSSYEQYF. CDR3 nucleotide sequence: TGTGCCAGCAGCCAGAGGACAAGTTCCTACGAGCAGTACTTC. The chain has TRBV3-1 and TRBJ2-7, with TRBD1 as a possible D gene (5 bases). There are 14 residues in the CDR3. V dropped 3 bases and J dropped 1 base, with 10 bases sitting between them. In germline, CDR1 is LGHDT, CDR2 YNNKEL (reference sequence).

The rearrangement links TRBV24-1 to TRBJ2-7; 10 bases map to TRBD1. Germline-derived CDR1 and CDR2 are KGHDR and SFDVKD. The CDR3 contains 13 residues. Losses at the gene ends were 12 bases for V and 1 base for J; bases not matched to a gene: 5. CDR3 loop: CAAGTGVSYEQYF. The DNA of the CDR3 is TGTGCCGCGGGGACAGGGGTTTCCTACGAGCAGTACTTC.

This clonotype was detected many times. The rearrangement links TRBV19 to TRBJ1-5; 8 positions agree with TRBD1. The germline V gene has CDR1 LNHDA and CDR2 SQIVND (reference sequence). The V segment lost 5 bases and the J segment 6 bases; nucleotides outside the gene matches: 6. The CDR3 spans 14 residues. CDR3 sequence (DNA): TGTGCCAGTAGTCTCCTGGACAGGGCTCAGCCCCAGCATTTT. As protein: CASSLLDRAQPQHF.

This clonotype was found many times. V is TRBV11-2 and J is TRBJ1-6, with TRBD1 matching 7 bases. The CDR3 extends over 13 amino acids. Germline V gene data show CDR1 as SGHAT and CDR2 as FQNNGV. V was pared by 8 bases and J by 7 bases, with 5 bases of the junction left unmatched. The CDR3 bases are TGTGCCAGCGAAGCAGGGGGGAATTCACCCCTCCACTTT. As protein: CASEAGGNSPLHF.

This clonotype was seen at least ten times. The chain combines TRBV6-1 with TRBJ1-1; possible D gene TRBD1, 5 bases. Germline-derived CDR1 and CDR2 are MNHNS and SASEGT. Trimming shortened V by 6 bases and J by 11 bases, and 10 bases separated the two germline ends. CDR3 length: 10 amino acids. The CDR3 coding sequence is TGTGCCAGCAGCGAGGGGTTGGCTTTCTTT. It specifies CASSEGLAFF.

This clonotype appeared many times. The rearrangement uses TRBV19 and TRBJ2-4; TRBD2 agrees at 11 bases. CDR3 length equals 18 residues. Unmatched junction bases numbered 10, after V lost 6 bases and J lost 0 bases. Germline CDR1 and CDR2: LNHDA and SQIVND (reference sequence). DNA for the CDR3: TGTGCCAGTAGGCCGGGACTAGCGGAAACCTTAGCCAAAAACATTCAGTACTTC. Its translation is CASRPGLAETLAKNIQYF.

The chain employs TRBV6-1 and TRBJ1-5; D is undetermined. Deletions cut 6 bases from V and 1 base from J, with 13 bases between. Looked up from germline, CDR1 is MNHNS and CDR2 is SASEGT. The CDR3 spans 15 residues. The CDR3 nucleotides read TGTGCCAGCAGGGAGGTATCGCAGAGCAATCAGCCCCAGCATTTT. Translating it yields CASREVSQSNQPQHF.

This clonotype was seen at least ten times. The chain employs TRBV10-3 and TRBJ2-6; D uncertain. Per the germline V gene, CDR1 is ENHRY and CDR2 is SYGVKD. The CDR3 length is 16 residues. With 0 bases removed from V and 3 bases from J, the gap between germline ends came to 9 bases. The CDR3 DNA follows: TGTGCCATCAGTGAGTCGAAGGGTAGTGGGGCCAACGTCCTGACTTTC. Its protein product is CAISESKGSGANVLTF.

This clonotype was seen ten or more times. The V call is TRBV6-2 or TRBV6-3, the J call TRBJ2-7, with 11 bases lining up with TRBD2. The V gene end was trimmed by 5 bases and the J gene end by 0 bases; junction bases not matched to a gene: 3. CDR3 length: 15 residues. Looked up from germline, CDR1 is MNHEY and CDR2 is SVGEGT. Here the CDR3 reads CASSHTSGSSYEQYF. CDR3 coding DNA: TGTGCCAGCAGTCATACTAGCGGGAGCTCCTACGAGCAGTACTTC.

The chain couples TRBV2 to TRBJ1-2; D call uncertain. The CDR3 contains 13 residues. Trimming took off 1 base at V and 8 bases at J, with 11 bases between the two ends. In germline, CDR1 is SNHLY, CDR2 FYNNEI. The CDR3: CASSEGASWGYTF. The CDR3 region has the DNA TGTGCCAGCAGTGAAGGGGCCAGTTGGGGCTACACCTTC.

This chain uses TRBV6-1 with TRBJ1-3; tentative D call: TRBD1 (5 bases). This CDR3 has 15 amino acids. V shed 6 bases and J shed 0 bases, with 12 bases lying between them. Looked up from germline, CDR1 is MNHNS and CDR2 is SASEGT. The CDR3 DNA follows: TGTGCCAGCAGCTTCGGGGCGAACTCTGGAAACACCATATATTTT. The encoded protein is CASSFGANSGNTIYF.

At least ten counts were recorded for this clonotype. The V and J genes are TRBV6-4 and TRBJ2-7, with a tentative D call TRBD1 (6 bases). The CDR3 has 18 amino acids. The germline CDR1 and CDR2 sequences are MRHNA and SNTAGT. Trimming left V 0 bases short and J 5 bases short, with 23 bases between. The CDR3 region has the DNA TGTGCCAGCAGTGACTCACCGGGCCCCCGAGGGGGTATCGACGAGCAGTACTTC. Translated, it gives CASSDSPGPRGGIDEQYF.

In its sample, this clonotype was seen a few times. The chain links TRBV10-3 to TRBJ1-2; D is ambiguous. Between the trimmed V and J ends, which lost 9 bases and 3 bases, there was a span of 14 bases. This CDR3 is 13 amino acids long. Germline V gives CDR1 ENHRY, CDR2 SYGVKD. This CDR3 reads CAITPGEDYGYTF. The CDR3 DNA is TGTGCCATAACCCCGGGAGAGGACTATGGCTACACCTTC.

This clonotype showed up just once. This chain joins TRBV6-2 or TRBV6-3 and TRBJ1-1; D gene uncertain. The germline gives CDR1 MNHEY, CDR2 SVGEGT. Trimming took 2 bases from V and 8 from J, leaving 9 bases between them. The CDR3 is 12 amino acids. CDR3 in amino acids: CASSYGQLEAFF. CDR3 nucleotides: TGTGCCAGCAGTTACGGCCAGTTAGAAGCTTTCTTT.

This clonotype was recorded many times. The V gene is TRBV6-5, the J gene TRBJ2-2, with 7 bases aligning to TRBD1. The CDR3 covers 13 residues. J gave up 6 bases and V 6 bases, and 4 bases lay outside the gene matches. In germline, CDR1 is MNHEY, CDR2 SVGAGI. The CDR3 loop reads CASSPGQAGELFF. CDR3 in DNA: TGTGCCAGCAGCCCCGGACAGGCCGGGGAGCTGTTTTTT.

Ten or more counts support this clonotype. This chain connects TRBV6-1 to TRBJ2-4, with D tentatively TRBD1 (6 bases). V was pared by 0 bases and J by 8 bases, with 14 bases between. CDR1 is MNHNS and CDR2 is SASEGT in the germline V gene. There are 15 residues in the CDR3. In DNA form, the CDR3 reads TGTGCCAGCAGTGAAGCAGGGGACATCGTATACATTCAGTACTTC. Translated, it gives CASSEAGDIVYIQYF.

There are many counts of this clonotype. The chain recombines TRBV5-1 with TRBJ2-7; 7 bases align to TRBD1. The V gene's germline CDR1 is SGHRS and CDR2 YFSETQ. V lost 4 bases to trimming and J lost 3 bases; unmatched junction nucleotides: 7. This CDR3 spans 14 amino acids. The CDR3 region is CASSTWTGSYEQYF. In nucleotides, the CDR3 is TGCGCCAGCAGCACCTGGACAGGTAGCTACGAGCAGTACTTC. Variable domain in full (rest from reference TRBV5-1 and TRBJ2-7): KAGVTQTPRYLIKTRGQQVTLSCSPISGHRSVSWYQQTPGQGLQFLFEYFSETQRNKGNFPGRFSGRQFSNSRSEMNVSTLELGDSALYLCASSTWTGSYEQYFGPGTRLTVT.

This clonotype was seen many times. This chain's CDR3 is CASSERGPSGLGDTEAFF. CDR3 DNA: TGTGCCAGCAGTGAAAGGGGTCCCAGTGGACTGGGGGACACTGAAGCTTTCTTT. The chain carries TRBV2 and TRBJ1-1, with D possibly being TRBD1 (5 bases). V was clipped by 2 bases and J by 3 bases, with 22 bases between them. Germline values: CDR1 SNHLY, CDR2 FYNNEI. There are 18 residues in the CDR3.